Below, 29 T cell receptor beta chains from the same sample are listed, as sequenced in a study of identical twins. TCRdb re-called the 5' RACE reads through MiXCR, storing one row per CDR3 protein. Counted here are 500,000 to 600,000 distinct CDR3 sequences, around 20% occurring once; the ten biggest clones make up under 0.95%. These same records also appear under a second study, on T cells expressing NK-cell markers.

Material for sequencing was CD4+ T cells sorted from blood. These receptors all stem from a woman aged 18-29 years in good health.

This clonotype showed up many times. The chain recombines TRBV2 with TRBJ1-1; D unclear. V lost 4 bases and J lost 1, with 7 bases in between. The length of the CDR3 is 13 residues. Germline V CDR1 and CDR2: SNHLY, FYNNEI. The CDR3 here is CASSGDKNTEAFF. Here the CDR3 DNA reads TGTGCCAGCAGTGGTGACAAGAACACTGAAGCTTTCTTT.

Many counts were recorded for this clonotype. This CDR3 is CSVSVGFTYEQYF. DNA of the CDR3: TGCAGCGTTAGTGTAGGGTTCACCTACGAGCAGTACTTC. The chain has TRBV29-1 and TRBJ2-7; D is uncertain. The CDR3 contains 13 residues. Between the trimmed V and J ends, which lost 5 bases and 2 bases, there was a span of 13 bases. Germline V lookup: CDR1 SQVTM, CDR2 ANQGSEA.

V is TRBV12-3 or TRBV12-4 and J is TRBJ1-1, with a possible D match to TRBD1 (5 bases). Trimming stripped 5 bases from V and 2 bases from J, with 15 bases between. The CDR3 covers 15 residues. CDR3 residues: CASSRQGTLNTEAFF. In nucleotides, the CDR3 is TGTGCCAGCAGTCGGCAAGGGACGTTAAACACTGAAGCTTTCTTT.

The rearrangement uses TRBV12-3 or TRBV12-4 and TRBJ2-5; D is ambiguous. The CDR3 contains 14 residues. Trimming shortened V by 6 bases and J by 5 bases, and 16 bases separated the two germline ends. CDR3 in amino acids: CASSTTRAIETQYF. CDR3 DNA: TGTGCCAGCAGCACCACAAGGGCTATCGAGACCCAGTACTTC.

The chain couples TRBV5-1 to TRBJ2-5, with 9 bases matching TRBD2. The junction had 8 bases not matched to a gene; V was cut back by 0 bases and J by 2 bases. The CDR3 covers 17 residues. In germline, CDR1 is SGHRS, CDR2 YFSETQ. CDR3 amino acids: CASSLGAREGGQETQYF. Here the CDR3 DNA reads TGCGCCAGCAGCTTGGGAGCGCGGGAGGGCGGACAAGAGACCCAGTACTTC. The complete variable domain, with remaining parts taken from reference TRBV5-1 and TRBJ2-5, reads KAGVTQTPRYLIKTRGQQVTLSCSPISGHRSVSWYQQTPGQGLQFLFEYFSETQRNKGNFPGRFSGRQFSNSRSEMNVSTLELGDSALYLCASSLGAREGGQETQYFGPGTRLLVL.

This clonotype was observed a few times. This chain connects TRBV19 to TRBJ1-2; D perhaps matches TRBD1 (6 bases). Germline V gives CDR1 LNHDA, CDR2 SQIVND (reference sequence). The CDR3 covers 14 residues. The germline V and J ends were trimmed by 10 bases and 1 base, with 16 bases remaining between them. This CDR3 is CATGAQGSNYGYTF. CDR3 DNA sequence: TGTGCCACCGGCGCGCAGGGGAGTAACTATGGCTACACCTTC.

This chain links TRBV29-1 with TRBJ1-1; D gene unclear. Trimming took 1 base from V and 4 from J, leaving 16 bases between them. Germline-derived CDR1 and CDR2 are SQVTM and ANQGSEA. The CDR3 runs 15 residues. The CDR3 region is CSVEVWAGEFTEAFF. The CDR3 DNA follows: TGCAGCGTTGAAGTTTGGGCCGGGGAATTCACTGAAGCTTTCTTT.

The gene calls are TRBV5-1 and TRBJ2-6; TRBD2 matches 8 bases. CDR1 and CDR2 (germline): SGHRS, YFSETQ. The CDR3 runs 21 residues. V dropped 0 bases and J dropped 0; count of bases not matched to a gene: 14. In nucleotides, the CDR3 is TGCGCCAGCAGCTTGGGTTTAGCGGGGCGTCTTTTCAACTCTGGGGCCAACGTCCTGACTTTC. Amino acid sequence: CASSLGLAGRLFNSGANVLTF.

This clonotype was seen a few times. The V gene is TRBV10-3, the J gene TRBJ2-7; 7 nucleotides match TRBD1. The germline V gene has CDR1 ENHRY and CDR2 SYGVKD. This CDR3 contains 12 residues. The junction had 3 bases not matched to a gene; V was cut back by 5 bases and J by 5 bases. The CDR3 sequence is CAISTGAHEQYF. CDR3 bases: TGTGCCATCAGTACAGGGGCCCACGAGCAGTACTTC.

This CDR3 is CAISDIGQGRMTDTQYF. The CDR3 DNA follows: TGTGCCATCAGTGATATAGGACAGGGAAGAATGACAGATACGCAGTATTTT. The rearrangement uses TRBV10-3 and TRBJ2-3, with 8 bases matching TRBD1. The CDR3 covers 17 residues. Germline CDR1 and CDR2: ENHRY and SYGVKD. Losses at the gene ends were 3 bases for V and 3 bases for J; bases not matched to a gene: 11.

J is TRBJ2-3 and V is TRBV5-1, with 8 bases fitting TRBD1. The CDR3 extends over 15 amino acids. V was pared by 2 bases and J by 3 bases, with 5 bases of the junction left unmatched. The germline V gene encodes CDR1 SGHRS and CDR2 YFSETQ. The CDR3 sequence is CASSFARGHTDTQYF. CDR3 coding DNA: TGCGCCAGCAGCTTCGCCAGGGGGCATACAGATACGCAGTATTTT.

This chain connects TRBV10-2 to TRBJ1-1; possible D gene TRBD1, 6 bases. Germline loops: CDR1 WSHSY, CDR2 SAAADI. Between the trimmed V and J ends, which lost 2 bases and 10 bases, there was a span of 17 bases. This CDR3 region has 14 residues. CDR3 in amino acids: CASSEVTTTRGAFF. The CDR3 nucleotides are TGCGCCAGCAGTGAGGTGACAACTACCAGGGGAGCTTTCTTT.

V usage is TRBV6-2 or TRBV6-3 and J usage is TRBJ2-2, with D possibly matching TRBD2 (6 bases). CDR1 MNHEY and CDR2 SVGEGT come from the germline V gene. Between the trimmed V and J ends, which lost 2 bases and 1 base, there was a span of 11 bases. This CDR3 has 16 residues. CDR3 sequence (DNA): TGTGCCAGCAGTTACCCTCTAGCGCGGAACACCGGGGAGCTGTTTTTT. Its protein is CASSYPLARNTGELFF.

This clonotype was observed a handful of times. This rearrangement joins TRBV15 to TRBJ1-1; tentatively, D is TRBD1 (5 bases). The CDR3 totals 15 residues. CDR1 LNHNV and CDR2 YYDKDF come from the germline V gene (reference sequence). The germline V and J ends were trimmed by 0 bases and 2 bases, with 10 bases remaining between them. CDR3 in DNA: TGTGCCACCAGCAGAGAAAAAGGGGTAAACACTGAAGCTTTCTTT. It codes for CATSREKGVNTEAFF.

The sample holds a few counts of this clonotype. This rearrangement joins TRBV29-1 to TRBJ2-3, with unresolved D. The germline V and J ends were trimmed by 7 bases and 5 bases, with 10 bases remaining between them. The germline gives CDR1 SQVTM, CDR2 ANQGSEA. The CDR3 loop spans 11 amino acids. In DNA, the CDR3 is TGCAGCGACTACAAAGGAGATACGCAGTATTTT. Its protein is CSDYKGDTQYF.

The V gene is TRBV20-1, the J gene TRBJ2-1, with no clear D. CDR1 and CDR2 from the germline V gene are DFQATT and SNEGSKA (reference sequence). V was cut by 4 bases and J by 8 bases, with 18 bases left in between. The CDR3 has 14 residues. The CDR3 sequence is CSAKLNGFRDEQFF. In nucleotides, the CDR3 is TGCAGTGCTAAGCTAAACGGGTTTCGCGATGAGCAGTTCTTC.

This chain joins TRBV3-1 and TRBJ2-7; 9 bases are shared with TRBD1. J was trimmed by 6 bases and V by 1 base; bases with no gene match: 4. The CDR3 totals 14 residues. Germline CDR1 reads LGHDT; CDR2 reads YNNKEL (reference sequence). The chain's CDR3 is CASSQVQGAGEQYF. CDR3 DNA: TGTGCCAGCAGCCAAGTACAGGGGGCAGGCGAGCAGTACTTC.

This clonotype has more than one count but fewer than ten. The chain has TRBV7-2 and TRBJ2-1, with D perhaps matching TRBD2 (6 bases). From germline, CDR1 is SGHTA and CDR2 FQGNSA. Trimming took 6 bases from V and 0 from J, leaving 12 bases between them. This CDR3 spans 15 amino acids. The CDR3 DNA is TGTGCCAGCAGACGAACCGGGAGCTCCTACAATGAGCAGTTCTTC. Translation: CASRRTGSSYNEQFF.

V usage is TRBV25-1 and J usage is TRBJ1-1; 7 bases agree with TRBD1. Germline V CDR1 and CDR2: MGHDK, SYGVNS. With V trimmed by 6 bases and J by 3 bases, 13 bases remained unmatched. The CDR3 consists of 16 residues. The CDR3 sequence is CASSHEATGKDTEAFF. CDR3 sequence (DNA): TGTGCCAGCAGCCACGAGGCGACAGGGAAGGACACTGAAGCTTTCTTT.

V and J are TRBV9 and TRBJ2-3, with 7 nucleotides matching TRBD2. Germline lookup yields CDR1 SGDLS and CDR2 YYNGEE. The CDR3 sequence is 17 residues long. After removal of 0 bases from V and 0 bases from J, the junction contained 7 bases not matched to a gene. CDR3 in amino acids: CASSVGEGLPSTDTQYF. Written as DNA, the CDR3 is TGTGCCAGCAGCGTAGGGGAGGGGCTACCAAGCACAGATACGCAGTATTTT.

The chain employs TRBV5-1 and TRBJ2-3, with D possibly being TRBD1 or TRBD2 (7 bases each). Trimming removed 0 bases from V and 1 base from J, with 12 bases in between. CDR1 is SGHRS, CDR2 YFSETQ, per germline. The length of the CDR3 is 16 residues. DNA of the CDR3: TGCGCCAGCAGCTTGGAAGCGGGACAGCGCACAGATACGCAGTATTTT. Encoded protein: CASSLEAGQRTDTQYF.

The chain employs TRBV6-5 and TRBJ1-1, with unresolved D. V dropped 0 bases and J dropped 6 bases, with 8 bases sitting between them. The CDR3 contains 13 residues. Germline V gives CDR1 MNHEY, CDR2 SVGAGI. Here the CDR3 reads CASSYSRWAEAFF. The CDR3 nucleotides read TGTGCCAGCAGTTACTCGCGTTGGGCTGAAGCTTTCTTT.

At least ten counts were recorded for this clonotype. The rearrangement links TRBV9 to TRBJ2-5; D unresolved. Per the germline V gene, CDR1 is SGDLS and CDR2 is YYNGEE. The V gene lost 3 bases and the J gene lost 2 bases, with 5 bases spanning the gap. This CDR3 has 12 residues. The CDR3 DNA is TGTGCCAGCAGCGCATATCAAGAGACCCAGTACTTC. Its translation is CASSAYQETQYF.

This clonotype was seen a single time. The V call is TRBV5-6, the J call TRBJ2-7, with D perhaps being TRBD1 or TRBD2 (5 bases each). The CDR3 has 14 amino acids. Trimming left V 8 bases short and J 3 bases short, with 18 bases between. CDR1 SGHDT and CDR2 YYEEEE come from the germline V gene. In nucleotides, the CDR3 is TGTGCCAGGGGCACCGGGACCAATTACTACGAGCAGTACTTC. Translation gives CARGTGTNYYEQYF.

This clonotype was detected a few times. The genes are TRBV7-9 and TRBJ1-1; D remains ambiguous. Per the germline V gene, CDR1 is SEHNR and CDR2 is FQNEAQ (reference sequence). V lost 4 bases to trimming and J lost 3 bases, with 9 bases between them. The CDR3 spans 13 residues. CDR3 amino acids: CASSSERYTEAFF. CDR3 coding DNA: TGTGCCAGCAGCTCGGAGCGCTACACTGAAGCTTTCTTT.

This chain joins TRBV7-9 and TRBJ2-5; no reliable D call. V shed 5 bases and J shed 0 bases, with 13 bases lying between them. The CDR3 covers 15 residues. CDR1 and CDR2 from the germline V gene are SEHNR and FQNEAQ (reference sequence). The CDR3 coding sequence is TGTGCCAGCAGCGACGGATTAGGGAACCAAGAGACCCAGTACTTC. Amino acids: CASSDGLGNQETQYF.

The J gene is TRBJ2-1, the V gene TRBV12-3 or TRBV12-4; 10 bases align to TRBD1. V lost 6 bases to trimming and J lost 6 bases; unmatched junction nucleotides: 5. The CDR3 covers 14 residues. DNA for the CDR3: TGTGCCAGCAGCTACCGGGACAGGGGCAATGAGCAGTTCTTC. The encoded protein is CASSYRDRGNEQFF.

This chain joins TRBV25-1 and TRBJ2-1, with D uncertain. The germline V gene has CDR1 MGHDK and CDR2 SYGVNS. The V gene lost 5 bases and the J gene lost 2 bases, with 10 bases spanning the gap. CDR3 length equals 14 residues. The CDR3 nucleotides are TGTGCCAGCAGTCGTGGGCAGACCTACAATGAGCAGTTCTTC. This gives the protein CASSRGQTYNEQFF.

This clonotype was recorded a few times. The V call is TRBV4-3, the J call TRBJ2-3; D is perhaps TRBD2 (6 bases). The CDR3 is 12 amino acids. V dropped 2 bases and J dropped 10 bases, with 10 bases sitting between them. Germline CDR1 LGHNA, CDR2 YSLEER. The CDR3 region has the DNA TGCGCCAGCAGCCAACTCGGGAGATCGCAGTATTTT. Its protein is CASSQLGRSQYF.